The 30 T cell receptor beta chains given below trace back to one sample, sequenced in a study of T cells in tumors after PD-1 blockade. Assay used: immunoSEQ multiplex PCR; TCRdb lists only in-frame clones, some missing. The sample has 30,000 to 35,000 clones, 73% seen once. The source material was PBMCs, sampled after anti-PD-1 treatment. All receptors come from a human donor with basal cell carcinoma.

CDR3 loop: CSVEPGNTEAFF. CDR3 DNA sequence: TGCAGCGTTGAGCCCGGGAACACTGAAGCTTTCTTT. The V and J genes are TRBV29-1 and TRBJ1-1; D is uncertain. CDR1 and CDR2 (germline): SQVTM, ANQGSEA. The CDR3 spans 12 residues. Between the trimmed V and J ends, which lost 3 bases and 1 base, there was a span of 6 bases.

The V gene is TRBV9, the J gene TRBJ1-1, with 7 bases matching TRBD1. CDR1 is SGDLS, CDR2 YYNGEE, per germline. Losses at the gene ends were 0 bases for V and 2 bases for J; bases not matched to a gene: 4. CDR3 length equals 15 residues. The CDR3 protein is CASSVGSGGNTEAFF. CDR3 bases: TGTGCCAGCAGCGTAGGGTCAGGGGGAAACACTGAAGCTTTCTTT.

The table lists this clone with a count of one. V and J are TRBV3-1 (or the pseudogene TRBV3-2) and TRBJ2-1, with TRBD2 identical over 7 bases. Germline V CDR1 and CDR2: LGHDT, YNNKEL (reference sequence). Trimming took 1 base from V and 6 from J; bases not matched to a gene: 12. CDR3 length equals 17 residues. CDR3 nucleotide sequence: TGTGCCAGCAGCCAAGTCGTCCTCGCGCGGGAGTGCAATGAGCAGTTCTTC. It yields the protein CASSQVVLARECNEQFF.

The chain recombines TRBV30 with TRBJ1-2, with TRBD1 as a possible D gene (5 bases). Trimming removed 2 bases at V and 5 bases at J, with 12 bases between. This CDR3 is built from 13 residues. Germline CDR1 and CDR2: GTSNPN and SVGIG (reference sequence). The CDR3: CAWSQGRRYGYTF. As DNA, the CDR3 is TGTGCCTGGAGTCAGGGCAGGAGATATGGCTACACCTTC.

This clone was seen more than once but under ten times. This sequence joins TRBV3-1 (or the pseudogene TRBV3-2) and TRBJ1-2; D is unclear. CDR1 LGHDT and CDR2 YNNKEL come from the germline V gene (reference sequence). The CDR3 loop spans 14 amino acids. The ends were cut back, 1 base at V and 4 bases at J, with 10 bases in the middle. CDR3 DNA sequence: TGTGCCAGCAGCCAAGGCGTCTACCCCTATGGCTACACCTTC. Its translation: CASSQGVYPYGYTF.

J is TRBJ2-5 and V is TRBV2, with D possibly TRBD2 on 6 matching bases. CDR1 is SNHLY, CDR2 FYNNEI, per germline. V was pared by 3 bases and J by 5 bases, with 22 bases between. The CDR3 contains 17 residues. CDR3 bases: TGTGCCAGCAGTGATGGTAGCGGTCCTATCGCGGGGGAGACCCAGTACTTC. This encodes CASSDGSGPIAGETQYF.

This chain links TRBV19 with TRBJ1-1; 8 bases map to TRBD1. CDR3 size: 14 residues. Per the germline V gene, CDR1 is LNHDA and CDR2 is SQIVND (reference sequence). V shed 4 bases and J 8 bases; nucleotides not matched to a gene: 9. The DNA of the CDR3 is TGTGCCAGTAGTACTCCGTCGGACAGGGCGGAAGCTTTCTTT. Translating gives CASSTPSDRAEAFF.

The rearrangement links TRBV6-5 to TRBJ1-1; TRBD1 agrees at 12 bases. The J segment lost 8 bases and the V segment lost 4 bases, leaving 2 bases of the junction unmatched. CDR3 length equals 13 residues. Germline CDR1 reads MNHEY; CDR2 reads SVGAGI. The CDR3 nucleotides are TGTGCCAGCAGTTTCGGGACAGGGGGCGAAGCTTTCTTT. It codes for CASSFGTGGEAFF.

J is TRBJ2-7 and V is TRBV7-9; no reliable D call. CDR1 and CDR2 from the germline V gene are SEHNR and FQNEAQ (reference sequence). The ends were cut back, 5 bases at V and 7 bases at J, with 12 bases in the middle. The CDR3 sequence is 12 residues long. CDR3 residues: CASSRTESEQYF. CDR3 in DNA: TGTGCCAGCAGCCGAACAGAGTCAGAGCAGTACTTC.

A few counts support this clone. This chain joins TRBV2 and TRBJ1-1, with D unresolved. Trimming left V 8 bases short and J 2 bases short, with 12 bases between. Germline lookup yields CDR1 SNHLY and CDR2 FYNNEI. The CDR3 extends over 13 amino acids. In DNA, the CDR3 is TGTGCCAGCGGAAGGGATTTTAACACTGAAGCTTTCTTT. This encodes CASGRDFNTEAFF.

V is TRBV11-3 and J is TRBJ2-7, with 11 bases matching TRBD1. The CDR3 has 15 amino acids. Trimming took 0 bases from V and 5 from J; bases not matched to a gene: 3. Germline assignment: CDR1 SGHNT and CDR2 YENEEA. CDR3 DNA sequence: TGTGCCAGCAGCTTAGAGGACAGGGGGCCTGACGAGCAGTACTTC. This encodes CASSLEDRGPDEQYF. The full variable domain, rest sourced from reference TRBV11-3 and TRBJ2-7, is EAGVVQSPRYKIIEKKQPVAFWCNPISGHNTLYWYLQNLGQGPELLIRYENEEAVDDSQLPKDRFSAERLKGVDSTLKIQPAELGDSAVYLCASSLEDRGPDEQYFGPGTRLTVT.

Only a few counts were recorded for this clone. V and J are TRBV19 and TRBJ1-5; no reliable D call. CDR1 and CDR2 from the germline V gene are LNHDA and SQIVND (reference sequence). CDR3 length equals 15 residues. Trimming left V 3 bases short and J 9 bases short, with 18 bases between. CDR3 DNA: TGTGCCAGTAGTATGAGGTTCGGGATCCGGGGGCCCCAGCATTTT. Translated, it gives CASSMRFGIRGPQHF.

The rearrangement uses TRBV5-6 and TRBJ1-5; 7 bases match TRBD1. Germline CDR1 and CDR2: SGHDT and YYEEEE. There are 17 residues in the CDR3. V shed 3 bases, J shed 1 base, and the junction held 10 bases outside the gene matches. CDR3 amino acids: CASSSLRGGESNQPQHF. The CDR3 DNA is TGTGCCAGCAGCTCCCTCAGAGGGGGCGAGAGCAATCAGCCCCAGCATTTT.

This chain connects TRBV9 to TRBJ2-5; D is possibly TRBD2 (5 bases). Trimming pared 2 bases from V and 0 bases from J, leaving 11 bases between. The germline CDR1 and CDR2 sequences are SGDLS and YYNGEE. CDR3 size: 15 residues. CDR3 sequence reads: CASSVDSEYQETQYF. CDR3 in DNA: TGTGCCAGCAGCGTGGACTCCGAGTACCAAGAGACCCAGTACTTC.

This clone is a singleton in its sample. The rearrangement links TRBV7-2 to TRBJ1-3; a possible D gene is TRBD1 (6 bases). The V gene's germline CDR1 is SGHTA and CDR2 FQGNSA. Between the trimmed V and J ends, which lost 1 base and 5 bases, there was a span of 21 bases. The CDR3 loop spans 18 amino acids. This CDR3 reads CASSLVSPGPGARNTIYF. Here the CDR3 DNA reads TGTGCCAGCAGCTTAGTTTCTCCGGGACCAGGGGCAAGAAACACCATATATTTT.

The rearrangement uses TRBV30 and TRBJ1-5; TRBD1 matches 8 bases. V dropped 0 bases and J dropped 7; count of bases not matched to a gene: 5. This CDR3 region has 14 residues. Germline V gives CDR1 GTSNPN, CDR2 SVGIG (reference sequence). The CDR3 here is CAWSVGTGLQPQHF. CDR3 sequence (DNA): TGTGCCTGGAGTGTAGGGACAGGCCTACAGCCCCAGCATTTT. Combining the CDR3 with reference TRBV30 and TRBJ1-5 gives the whole variable domain SQTIHQWPATLVQPVGSPLSLECTVEGTSNPNLYWYRQAAGRGLQLLFYSVGIGQISSEVPQNLSASRPQDRQFILSSKKLLLSDSGFYLCAWSVGTGLQPQHFGDGTRLSIL.

The J gene is TRBJ2-6, the V gene TRBV15; tentatively, D is TRBD1 or TRBD2 (5 bases each). Germline V lookup: CDR1 LNHNV, CDR2 YYDKDF (reference sequence). There are 15 residues in the CDR3. V was clipped by 3 bases and J by 0 bases, with 6 bases between them. The CDR3 here is CATSRGTSGANVLTF. CDR3 sequence (DNA): TGTGCCACCAGCAGGGGGACCTCTGGGGCCAACGTCCTGACTTTC.

The chain combines TRBV30 with TRBJ1-3; weak D call: TRBD1 (6 bases). CDR3 length equals 18 residues. V gave up 2 bases and J gave up 1 base, with 21 bases separating them. Germline V gives CDR1 GTSNPN, CDR2 SVGIG (reference sequence). CDR3 loop: CAWSIGTLGRGSGNTIYF. The CDR3 DNA follows: TGTGCCTGGAGTATTGGGACACTCGGACGGGGATCTGGAAACACCATATATTTT.

V usage is TRBV7-9 and J usage is TRBJ1-1, with D unclear. This CDR3 is 13 amino acids long. Germline V gene sequence: CDR1 SEHNR, CDR2 FQNEAQ (reference sequence). The V end was cut by 1 base, the J end by 1 base, with 4 bases between. CDR3 residues: CASSLVTNTEAFF. For the CDR3, the DNA is TGTGCCAGCAGCTTAGTCACGAACACTGAAGCTTTCTTT.

J is TRBJ1-3 and V is TRBV3-1 (or the pseudogene TRBV3-2); D remains ambiguous. The CDR3 spans 18 residues. The V and J ends lost 6 bases and 0 bases respectively, with 21 bases between them. Germline V gives CDR1 LGHDT, CDR2 YNNKEL (reference sequence). CDR3 sequence (DNA): TGTGCCAGCAGTCAATCGCCGCTGCGTCGGGACTCTGGAAACACCATATATTTT. This codes for CASSQSPLRRDSGNTIYF.

The V gene is TRBV9, the J gene TRBJ2-1; 7 bases fit TRBD2. The junction had 8 bases not matched to a gene; V was cut back by 1 base and J by 4 bases. The CDR3 consists of 16 residues. Germline values: CDR1 SGDLS, CDR2 YYNGEE. In DNA, the CDR3 is TGTGCCAGCAGCGTATATGGGGCTAGCGGATACAATGAGCAGTTCTTC. This sequence encodes CASSVYGASGYNEQFF.

In this sample, this clone turned up once. The V and J genes are TRBV7-2 and TRBJ2-1, with 8 bases lining up with TRBD2. V was clipped by 2 bases and J by 6 bases; unmatched bases: 6. Germline V gives CDR1 SGHTA, CDR2 FQGNSA. The CDR3 has 15 residues. The CDR3 DNA follows: TGTGCCAGCAGCTTAATGGCGGGAGGACCCAATGAGCAGTTCTTC. Translated: CASSLMAGGPNEQFF.

This clone appeared a single time. The rearrangement links TRBV5-1 to TRBJ2-3; TRBD1 matches at 8 bases. Trimming cost V 0 bases and J 3 bases; bases outside gene matches: 3. This CDR3 comprises 15 residues. Germline assignment: CDR1 SGHRS and CDR2 YFSETQ. The CDR3 bases are TGCGCCAGCAGCTTGGGCAGGGGGCAGACAGATACGCAGTATTTT. Translated, it gives CASSLGRGQTDTQYF.

The V call is TRBV3-1 (or the pseudogene TRBV3-2), the J call TRBJ1-1; no clear D. The CDR3 loop spans 13 amino acids. V lost 3 bases and J lost 4, with 9 bases in between. The V gene's germline CDR1 is LGHDT and CDR2 YNNKEL (reference sequence). CDR3 DNA sequence: TGTGCCAGCAGCCAGCAAGTAGGCACTGAAGCTTTCTTT. It translates to CASSQQVGTEAFF.

V gene TRBV18 combines with J gene TRBJ2-3; 8 nucleotides agree with TRBD2. The CDR3 spans 15 residues. V was pared by 3 bases and J by 6 bases, with 8 bases of the junction left unmatched. Germline loops: CDR1 KGHSH, CDR2 LQKENI. The DNA of the CDR3 is TGTGCCAGCTCACCCCCGGCGGGAGGTGAGGATACGCAGTATTTT. Protein: CASSPPAGGEDTQYF.

The rearrangement links TRBV11-3 to TRBJ2-1; D is possibly TRBD2 (7 bases). V dropped 1 base and J dropped 9 bases, with 13 bases sitting between them. The CDR3 runs to 14 residues. From germline, CDR1 is SGHNT and CDR2 YENEEA. CDR3 nucleotide sequence: TGTGCCAGCAGCTTAGTGCCGGGGGGCAGTGAGCAGTTCTTC. As protein: CASSLVPGGSEQFF.

The chain recombines TRBV5-1 with TRBJ2-7; D not resolved. Trimming left V 0 bases short and J 5 bases short, with 12 bases between. The CDR3 consists of 14 residues. Per germline, CDR1 SGHRS and CDR2 YFSETQ. DNA of the CDR3: TGCGCCAGCAGCTTGGCCAGCGCAGACAACGAGCAGTACTTC. Protein: CASSLASADNEQYF.

The chain is built from TRBV14 and TRBJ2-1; 11 bases fit TRBD1. Looked up from germline, CDR1 is SGHDN and CDR2 is FVKESK. The ends lost 3 bases at V and 9 bases at J; junction bases unmatched: 7. The CDR3 loop spans 15 amino acids. In DNA, the CDR3 is TGTGCCAGCAGCCAGAGGACAGGGGGCCTAGGTGAGCAGTTCTTC. It codes for CASSQRTGGLGEQFF.

This clone occurred a few times. This sequence joins TRBV27 and TRBJ1-6; D call uncertain. Germline CDR1 and CDR2: MNHEY and SMNVEV (reference sequence). The CDR3 runs to 14 residues. The germline V and J ends were trimmed by 2 bases and 6 bases, with 8 bases remaining between them. CDR3 amino acids: CASSLDRGNSPLHF. CDR3 nucleotide sequence: TGTGCCAGCAGTTTAGACCGAGGTAATTCACCCCTCCACTTT.

This clone was observed a handful of times. The gene calls are TRBV7-2 and TRBJ1-3; D unclear. The V end was cut by 1 base, the J end by 4 bases, with 8 bases between. CDR1 SGHTA and CDR2 FQGNSA come from the germline V gene. This CDR3 has 14 residues. The CDR3 DNA reads as TGTGCCAGCAGCTTAGGGGTGGGGGGAAACACCATATATTTT. Protein product: CASSLGVGGNTIYF.